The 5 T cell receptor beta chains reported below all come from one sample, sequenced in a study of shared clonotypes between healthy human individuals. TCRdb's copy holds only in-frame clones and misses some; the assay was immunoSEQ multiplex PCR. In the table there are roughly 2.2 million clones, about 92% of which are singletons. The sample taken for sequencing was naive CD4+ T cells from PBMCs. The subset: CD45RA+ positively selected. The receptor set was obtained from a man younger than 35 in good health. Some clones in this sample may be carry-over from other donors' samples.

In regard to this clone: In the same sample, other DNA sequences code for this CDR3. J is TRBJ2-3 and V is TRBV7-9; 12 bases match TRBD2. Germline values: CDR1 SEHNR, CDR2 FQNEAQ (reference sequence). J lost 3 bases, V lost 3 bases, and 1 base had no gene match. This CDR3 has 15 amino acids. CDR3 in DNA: TGTGCCAGCAGCTTGACTAGCGGGAGTACAGATACGCAGTATTTT. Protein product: CASSLTSGSTDTQYF. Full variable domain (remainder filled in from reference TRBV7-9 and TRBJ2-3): DTGVSQNPRHKITKRGQNVTFRCDPISEHNRLYWYRQTLGQGPEFLTYFQNEAQLEKSRLLSDRFSAERPKGSFSTLEIQRTEQGDSAMYLCASSLTSGSTDTQYFGPGTRLTVL.

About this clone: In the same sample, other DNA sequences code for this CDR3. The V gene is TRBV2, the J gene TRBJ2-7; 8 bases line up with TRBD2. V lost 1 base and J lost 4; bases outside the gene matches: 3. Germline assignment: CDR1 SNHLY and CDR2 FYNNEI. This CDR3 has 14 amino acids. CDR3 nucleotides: TGTGCCAGCAGTGAAGGACTAGCGTCGTACGAGCAGTACTTC. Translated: CASSEGLASYEQYF.

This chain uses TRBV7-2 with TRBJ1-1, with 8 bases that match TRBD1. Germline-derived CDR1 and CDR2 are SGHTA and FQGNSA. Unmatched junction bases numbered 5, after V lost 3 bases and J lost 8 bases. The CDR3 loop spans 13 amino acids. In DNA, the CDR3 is TGTGCCAGCAGCTTGGGGAGGACAGGGGAAGCTTTCTTT. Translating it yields CASSLGRTGEAFF.

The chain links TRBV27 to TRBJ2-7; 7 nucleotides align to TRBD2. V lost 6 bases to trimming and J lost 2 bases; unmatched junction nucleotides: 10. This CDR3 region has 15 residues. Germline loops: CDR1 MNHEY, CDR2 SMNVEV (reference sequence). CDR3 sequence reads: CASSPQRDLTYEQYF. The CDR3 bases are TGTGCCAGCAGCCCCCAGCGGGATCTTACCTACGAGCAGTACTTC.

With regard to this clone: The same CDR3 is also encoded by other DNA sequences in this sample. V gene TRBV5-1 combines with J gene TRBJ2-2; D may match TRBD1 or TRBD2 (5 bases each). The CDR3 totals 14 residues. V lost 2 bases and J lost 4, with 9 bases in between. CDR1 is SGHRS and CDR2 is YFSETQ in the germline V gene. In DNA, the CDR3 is TGCGCCAGCAGCTTACTTGGGGGCACCGGGGAGCTGTTTTTT. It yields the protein CASSLLGGTGELFF.